These 16 T cell receptor beta chains originate from one sample sequenced in a study of beta chain features in type 1 diabetes. Expressed TCRB transcripts were sequenced because the isolated RNA had all been reverse transcribed beforehand. TCRdb's table, derived via immunoSEQ multiplex PCR, lists solely in-frame clones and lacks some. The sample lists some 410,000 clones; over 11% were seen once. The sample taken for sequencing was naive CD4+ T cells from blood. These receptors originate from a man younger than 45 in good health.

In its sample, this clone was seen a few times. The chain uses TRBV6-6 and TRBJ1-2, with D possibly matching TRBD1 (6 bases). Germline CDR1 MNHNY, CDR2 SVGAGI (reference sequence). The CDR3 covers 16 residues. The V and J ends lost 0 bases and 0 bases respectively, with 11 bases between them. The CDR3 sequence is CASSYSLDRTNYGYTF. The CDR3 DNA reads TGTGCCAGCAGTTACTCGTTGGACAGAACTAACTATGGCTACACCTTC.

This rearrangement joins TRBV11-2 to TRBJ1-1; D remains unclear. V lost 5 bases and J lost 1, with 11 bases in between. Germline V lookup: CDR1 SGHAT, CDR2 FQNNGV. This CDR3 region has 14 residues. The CDR3 protein is CASSLDIENTEAFF. In nucleotides, the CDR3 is TGTGCCAGCAGCCTTGACATCGAGAACACTGAAGCTTTCTTT.

This chain joins TRBV9 and TRBJ2-1; 8 bases align to TRBD2. V lost 4 bases, J lost 9 bases, and 15 bases stayed unmatched. The germline V gene has CDR1 SGDLS and CDR2 YYNGEE. The CDR3 totals 16 residues. The CDR3 is CASSFPAVAGKGEQFF. The CDR3, as DNA: TGTGCCAGCAGCTTCCCGGCAGTAGCGGGGAAGGGTGAGCAGTTCTTC.

This clone was counted only a few times. Here the CDR3 reads CAISEGQGSNQPQHF. As DNA, the CDR3 is TGTGCCATCAGTGAGGGACAGGGGAGCAATCAGCCCCAGCATTTT. The chain couples TRBV10-3 to TRBJ1-5; TRBD1 agrees at 9 bases. This CDR3 has 15 amino acids. The trim removed 2 bases at V and 1 base at J, leaving 0 bases unmatched. CDR1 is ENHRY and CDR2 is SYGVKD in the germline V gene.

The V gene is TRBV19, the J gene TRBJ2-3; maybe TRBD1 (8 bases). Germline V gene data show CDR1 as LNHDA and CDR2 as SQIVND (reference sequence). The V and J ends lost 5 bases and 3 bases respectively, with 15 bases between them. The CDR3 has 15 amino acids. This CDR3 is CASSSAGQETDTQYF. The CDR3, as DNA: TGTGCCAGTAGTTCAGCGGGACAGGAGACAGATACGCAGTATTTT.

This clone was seen more than once but under ten times. The chain carries TRBV29-1 and TRBJ2-1, with D uncertain. Germline CDR1 SQVTM, CDR2 ANQGSEA. The CDR3 runs to 9 residues. V was trimmed by 3 bases and J by 8 bases, leaving 2 bases between them. CDR3 in amino acids: CSVDYEQFF. CDR3 coding DNA: TGCAGCGTTGATTATGAGCAGTTCTTC.

The genes are TRBV4-3 and TRBJ1-5; D possibly corresponds to TRBD1 (5 bases). CDR3 length: 17 residues. Trimming left V 1 base short and J 4 bases short, with 17 bases between. The germline gives CDR1 LGHNA, CDR2 YSLEER. CDR3 coding DNA: TGCGCCAGCAGCCAAGGCCAGGGACTAGATCAAAATCAGCCCCAGCATTTT. Translated, it gives CASSQGQGLDQNQPQHF.

The rearrangement uses TRBV19 and TRBJ2-6; TRBD1 matches 10 bases. Trimming cost V 3 bases and J 2 bases; bases outside gene matches: 4. CDR1 LNHDA and CDR2 SQIVND come from the germline V gene (reference sequence). The CDR3 has 17 residues. CDR3: CASSMGQGLPGANVLTF. CDR3 nucleotides: TGTGCCAGTAGTATGGGACAGGGGTTACCTGGGGCCAACGTCCTGACTTTC.

This clone was seen more than once but under ten times. V is TRBV12-5 and J is TRBJ1-4, with 8 bases identical to TRBD1. The end of the DNA is better explained by TRBJ1-1, so the J call may be wrong. Germline CDR1 and CDR2: LGHNT and FRNRAP. The CDR3 has 12 residues. The CDR3 sequence is CASGLARDRAFF. In DNA, the CDR3 is TGTGCTAGTGGTTTGGCCCGGGACAGGGCTTTCTTT.

The rearrangement uses TRBV9 and TRBJ2-5, with D possibly matching TRBD1 (5 bases). CDR3 length: 14 residues. Per the germline V gene, CDR1 is SGDLS and CDR2 is YYNGEE. V shed 3 bases and J shed 5 bases, with 14 bases lying between them. The DNA of the CDR3 is TGTGCCAGCAGCGCGTCAGGGTTCTCGGAGACCCAGTACTTC. Protein product: CASSASGFSETQYF.

The chain combines TRBV7-2 with TRBJ2-7, with TRBD1 identical over 8 bases. CDR3 length: 18 amino acids. J lost 2 bases, V lost 2 bases, and 14 bases had no gene match. Per the germline V gene, CDR1 is SGHTA and CDR2 is FQGNSA. The CDR3 DNA reads as TGTGCCAGCAGCTTAAATTTGGTTCGGCAGGGGGCGGCCTACGAGCAGTACTTC. Encoded protein: CASSLNLVRQGAAYEQYF. Full variable domain (remainder filled in from reference TRBV7-2 and TRBJ2-7): GAGVSQSPSNKVTEKGKDVELRCDPISGHTALYWYRQSLGQGLEFLIYFQGNSAPDKSGLPSDRFSAERTGGSVSTLTIQRTQQEDSAVYLCASSLNLVRQGAAYEQYFGPGTRLTVT.

A few counts support this clone. The chain carries TRBV6-6 and TRBJ1-2, with 9 bases lining up with TRBD1. Germline V CDR1 and CDR2: MNHNY, SVGAGI (reference sequence). With V trimmed by 6 bases and J by 2 bases, 7 bases remained unmatched. CDR3 length: 15 amino acids. The CDR3 bases are TGTGCCAGCAGCCCGGGACAGGGTTGGAACTATGGCTACACCTTC. The encoded protein is CASSPGQGWNYGYTF.

This clone showed up just a few times. In nucleotides, the CDR3 is TGTGCCACCAGCAGAGAGAGACAGGGGCTAAGCACAGATACGCAGTATTTT. Its translation: CATSRERQGLSTDTQYF. V and J are TRBV15 and TRBJ2-3, with 8 bases aligning to TRBD1. Germline trimming cut 0 bases from V and 0 bases from J; bases unmatched to any gene: 5. The CDR3 is 17 residues long. CDR1 LNHNV and CDR2 YYDKDF come from the germline V gene (reference sequence).

This clone was counted between two and nine times. The chain employs TRBV13 and TRBJ1-2; possibly TRBD1 for D (5 bases). The CDR3 is made up of 14 amino acids. CDR1 and CDR2 (germline): PRHDT, FYEKMQ (reference sequence). Trimming took off 0 bases at V and 8 bases at J, with 13 bases between the two ends. The CDR3 reads CASSLGDSKRGYTF. The CDR3 DNA follows: TGTGCCAGCAGCTTAGGTGACAGCAAGCGGGGCTACACCTTC.

This clone was seen a few times. The genes are TRBV5-6 and TRBJ1-1; D not certain. CDR3 length: 15 amino acids. Deletions cut 0 bases from V and 1 base from J, with 10 bases between. Germline CDR1 SGHDT, CDR2 YYEEEE. For the CDR3, the DNA is TGTGCCAGCAGCTTGGTGACAATTAGGAACACTGAAGCTTTCTTT. The encoded protein is CASSLVTIRNTEAFF.

This chain joins TRBV7-8 and TRBJ1-2, with a weak D call TRBD1 (6 bases). V was shortened by 4 bases and J by 8 bases, with 20 bases between the two germline ends. CDR1 SGHVS and CDR2 FQNEAQ come from the germline V gene. This CDR3 contains 15 residues. The CDR3 DNA follows: TGTGCCAGCAGCTCCACGGACAGCCCGCTGAGGGGCTACACCTTC. This encodes CASSSTDSPLRGYTF.